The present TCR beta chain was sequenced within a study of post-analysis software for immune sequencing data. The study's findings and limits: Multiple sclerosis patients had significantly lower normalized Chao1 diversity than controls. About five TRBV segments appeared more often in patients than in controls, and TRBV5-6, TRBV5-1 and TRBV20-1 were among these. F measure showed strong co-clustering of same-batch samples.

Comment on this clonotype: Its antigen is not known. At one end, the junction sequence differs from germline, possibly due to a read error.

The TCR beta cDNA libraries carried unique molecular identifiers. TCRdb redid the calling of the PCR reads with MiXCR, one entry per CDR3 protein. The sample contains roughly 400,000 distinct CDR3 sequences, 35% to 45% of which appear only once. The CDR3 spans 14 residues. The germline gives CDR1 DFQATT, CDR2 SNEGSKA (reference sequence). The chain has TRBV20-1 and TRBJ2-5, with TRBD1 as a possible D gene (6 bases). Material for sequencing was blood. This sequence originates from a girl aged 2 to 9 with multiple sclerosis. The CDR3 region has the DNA TGCAGTGCTAGGCCCTTTACAGGGATGGAGACCCGGTACTTC. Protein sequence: CSARPFTGMETRYF.